The 21 T cell receptor beta chains presented below share a single source sample, sequenced in a study of OX40 agonist ivuxolimab in advanced cancers. Clones were sequenced by immunoSEQ multiplex PCR, and TCRdb holds only the in-frame ones, with some missing. The data contain around 110,000 clones, approximately 90% of them singletons. This material consisted of CD4+ or CD8+ T cells sorted from blood, taken in a trial of the OX40 agonist ivuxolimab. The source is an adult with an advanced solid tumor such as melanoma, head and neck, liver or kidney cancer.

The chain has TRBV7-2 and TRBJ2-3; 13 bases match TRBD2. Trimming at V came to 5 bases and at J to 5 bases, leaving 4 bases not matched to a gene. The CDR3 covers 15 residues. The germline V gene encodes CDR1 SGHTA and CDR2 FQGNSA. For the CDR3, the DNA is TGTGCCAGCAGCCTACTAGCGGGGGGGCAAGATACGCAGTATTTT. Translation gives CASSLLAGGQDTQYF.

V is TRBV6-1 and J is TRBJ2-2; 9 bases are shared with TRBD1. This CDR3 spans 15 amino acids. CDR1 MNHNS and CDR2 SASEGT come from the germline V gene. Trimming cost V 4 bases and J 5 bases; bases outside gene matches: 5. The CDR3 sequence is CASSGTGAWTGELFF. The DNA of the CDR3 is TGTGCCAGCAGTGGGACAGGGGCCTGGACCGGGGAGCTGTTTTTT.

A single count supports this clone. This rearrangement joins TRBV7-2 to TRBJ2-7; 9 bases agree with TRBD1. In germline, CDR1 is SGHTA, CDR2 FQGNSA. The CDR3 extends over 15 amino acids. J gave up 4 bases and V 6 bases, and 10 bases lay outside the gene matches. CDR3: CASRRPGTGSYEQYF. The CDR3 DNA reads TGTGCCAGCAGACGACCAGGGACAGGGAGTTACGAGCAGTACTTC.

The chain has TRBV4-1 and TRBJ2-1; 9 bases are shared with TRBD2. Per the germline V gene, CDR1 is MGHRA and CDR2 is YSYEKL. The length of the CDR3 is 16 residues. V dropped 1 base and J dropped 7; count of bases not matched to a gene: 8. The CDR3 is CASSQAGTSLGNEQFF. The CDR3 coding sequence is TGCGCCAGCAGCCAAGCGGGGACTAGCTTGGGTAATGAGCAGTTCTTC.

This chain joins TRBV19 and TRBJ2-7; D is unresolved. The CDR3 covers 14 residues. The germline V gene has CDR1 LNHDA and CDR2 SQIVND (reference sequence). V lost 7 bases, J lost 0 bases, and 13 bases lay in between. The CDR3 bases are TGTGCCAGTAAAGACGGGCATGCCTCCTACGAGCAGTACTTC. It codes for CASKDGHASYEQYF.

V usage is TRBV7-2 and J usage is TRBJ2-7; possible D gene TRBD1, 6 bases. The CDR3 covers 16 residues. Germline V gene data show CDR1 as SGHTA and CDR2 as FQGNSA. Deletions cut 4 bases from V and 3 bases from J, with 19 bases between. The CDR3: CASSSDAVQGIYEQYF. CDR3 DNA sequence: TGTGCCAGCAGCTCCGACGCAGTCCAGGGGATCTACGAGCAGTACTTC.

This chain connects TRBV7-3 to TRBJ2-2; maybe TRBD1 (6 bases). The CDR3 consists of 15 residues. Germline CDR1 SGHTA, CDR2 FQGTGA. Trimming removed 5 bases at V and 0 bases at J, with 10 bases between. DNA of the CDR3: TGTGCCAGCAGCAAACAGGGAACGAACACCGGGGAGCTGTTTTTT. It encodes CASSKQGTNTGELFF.

The chain employs TRBV10-3 and TRBJ2-2; D unclear. The length of the CDR3 is 12 residues. Germline V CDR1 and CDR2: ENHRY, SYGVKD. Trimming removed 11 bases at V and 1 base at J, with 8 bases between. CDR3 nucleotide sequence: TGTGCCTTTTCCAAGAACACCGGGGAGCTGTTTTTT. Translated, it gives CAFSKNTGELFF.

The J gene is TRBJ2-2, the V gene TRBV19; D not resolved. The V gene's germline CDR1 is LNHDA and CDR2 SQIVND (reference sequence). The V and J ends lost 7 bases and 7 bases respectively, with 25 bases between them. This CDR3 spans 17 amino acids. CDR3 in DNA: TGTGCCAGTACTAGAGCCGGGCCCCAGAGCTCACGCGGGGAGCTGTTTTTT. As protein: CASTRAGPQSSRGELFF. Drawing the rest from reference TRBV19 and TRBJ2-2, the complete variable domain is DGGITQSPKYLFRKEGQNVTLSCEQNLNHDAMYWYRQDPGQGLRLIYYSQIVNDFQKGDIAEGYSVSREKKESFPLTVTSAQKNPTAFYLCASTRAGPQSSRGELFFGEGSRLTVL.

The V gene is TRBV28, the J gene TRBJ1-2, with no clear D. Looked up from germline, CDR1 is MDHEN and CDR2 is SYDVKM. V was cut by 7 bases and J by 0 bases, with 15 bases left in between. CDR3 length: 15 residues. CDR3 nucleotide sequence: TGTGCCAGCATCCGAGTCCCGGCAGCTAACTATGGCTACACCTTC. The encoded protein is CASIRVPAANYGYTF.

V gene TRBV9 combines with J gene TRBJ1-5, with TRBD1 identical over 8 bases. Germline assignment: CDR1 SGDLS and CDR2 YYNGEE. The CDR3 sequence is 15 residues long. The V gene end was trimmed by 0 bases and the J gene end by 6 bases; junction bases not matched to a gene: 5. The chain's CDR3 is CASSVDQGAGQPQHF. CDR3 DNA: TGTGCCAGCAGCGTAGATCAGGGGGCGGGTCAGCCCCAGCATTTT.

The J gene is TRBJ2-7, the V gene TRBV5-1; D remains unclear. The germline gives CDR1 SGHRS, CDR2 YFSETQ. The V gene lost 6 bases and the J gene lost 3 bases, with 13 bases spanning the gap. The CDR3 consists of 13 residues. The CDR3 DNA is TGCGCCAGCACGGCGACGGCAGGCTACGAGCAGTACTTC. As protein: CASTATAGYEQYF. Combining the CDR3 with reference TRBV5-1 and TRBJ2-7 gives the whole variable domain KAGVTQTPRYLIKTRGQQVTLSCSPISGHRSVSWYQQTPGQGLQFLFEYFSETQRNKGNFPGRFSGRQFSNSRSEMNVSTLELGDSALYLCASTATAGYEQYFGPGTRLTVT.

This CDR3 reads CASSALRGTGELFF. CDR3 coding DNA: TGTGCCAGCAGCGCCCTCCGCGGCACCGGGGAGCTGTTTTTT. The chain recombines TRBV9 with TRBJ2-2; D is uncertain. Germline V gene sequence: CDR1 SGDLS, CDR2 YYNGEE. The ends were cut back, 3 bases at V and 4 bases at J, with 10 bases in the middle. This CDR3 has 14 residues.

This chain joins TRBV7-2 and TRBJ1-2, with D possibly matching TRBD1 (6 bases). This CDR3 has 15 residues. V shed 3 bases and J shed 4 bases, with 15 bases lying between them. CDR1 is SGHTA and CDR2 is FQGNSA in the germline V gene. CDR3 amino acids: CASSLGPQQGYGYTF. The CDR3 DNA reads TGTGCCAGCAGCTTGGGACCCCAACAGGGCTATGGCTACACCTTC. The whole variable domain, remainder taken from reference TRBV7-2 and TRBJ1-2, is GAGVSQSPSNKVTEKGKDVELRCDPISGHTALYWYRQSLGQGLEFLIYFQGNSAPDKSGLPSDRFSAERTGGSVSTLTIQRTQQEDSAVYLCASSLGPQQGYGYTFGSGTRLTVV.

The J gene is TRBJ2-1, the V gene TRBV5-1, with D perhaps TRBD1 or TRBD2 (5 bases each). V lost 5 bases to trimming and J lost 4 bases, with 13 bases between them. Looked up from germline, CDR1 is SGHRS and CDR2 is YFSETQ. The CDR3 covers 14 residues. This chain's CDR3 is CASSRGASYNEQFF. CDR3 nucleotides: TGCGCCAGCAGTAGAGGGGCCTCGTACAATGAGCAGTTCTTC. The whole variable domain, remainder taken from reference TRBV5-1 and TRBJ2-1, is KAGVTQTPRYLIKTRGQQVTLSCSPISGHRSVSWYQQTPGQGLQFLFEYFSETQRNKGNFPGRFSGRQFSNSRSEMNVSTLELGDSALYLCASSRGASYNEQFFGPGTRLTVL.

The J gene is TRBJ1-2, the V gene TRBV28; no clear D. CDR3 length: 13 amino acids. Trimming pared 2 bases from V and 4 bases from J, leaving 8 bases between. CDR1 is MDHEN and CDR2 is SYDVKM in the germline V gene. The CDR3 DNA reads TGTGCCAGCAGTTTACGGGAGTCCTATGGCTACACCTTC. Translation gives CASSLRESYGYTF.

This clone was observed a handful of times. The J gene is TRBJ1-2, the V gene TRBV14; a weak D match, TRBD1 (5 bases). Germline assignment: CDR1 SGHDN and CDR2 FVKESK. Trimming took 1 base from V and 8 from J, leaving 17 bases between them. The CDR3 runs to 15 residues. The CDR3 protein is CASSQATGRVVGYTF. CDR3 nucleotide sequence: TGTGCCAGCAGCCAAGCCACAGGAAGAGTCGTGGGCTACACCTTC. Based on the CDR3 plus reference TRBV14 and TRBJ1-2, the full variable domain is EAGVTQFPSHSVIEKGQTVTLRCDPISGHDNLYWYRRVMGKEIKFLLHFVKESKQDESGMPNNRFLAERTGGTYSTLKVQPAELEDSGVYFCASSQATGRVVGYTFGSGTRLTVV.

The rearrangement uses TRBV5-4 and TRBJ2-7; tentative D call: TRBD2 (5 bases). This CDR3 comprises 13 residues. Germline CDR1 and CDR2: SGHNT and YYREEE (reference sequence). The germline V and J ends were trimmed by 1 base and 5 bases, with 10 bases remaining between them. CDR3: CASSLPGNHEQYF. The CDR3 DNA reads as TGTGCCAGCAGCTTGCCGGGAAATCACGAGCAGTACTTC.

The gene calls are TRBV4-3 and TRBJ2-3, with 8 bases matching TRBD1. The CDR3 runs to 18 residues. V dropped 1 base and J dropped 1; count of bases not matched to a gene: 10. CDR1 and CDR2 from the germline V gene are LGHNA and YSLEER. The CDR3 DNA follows: TGCGCCAGCAGCCAAGTAATAGCGCAGGGGGCGCGCACAGATACGCAGTATTTT. Translated, it gives CASSQVIAQGARTDTQYF.

V and J are TRBV29-1 and TRBJ2-7, with 7 bases matching TRBD1. From germline, CDR1 is SQVTM and CDR2 ANQGSEA. This CDR3 contains 12 residues. V was clipped by 4 bases and J by 0 bases; unmatched bases: 0. CDR3: CSVGDSSYEQYF. In DNA, the CDR3 is TGCAGCGTTGGGGACAGCTCCTACGAGCAGTACTTC.

The chain is built from TRBV14 and TRBJ2-1; 9 bases match TRBD2. The germline V gene has CDR1 SGHDN and CDR2 FVKESK. This CDR3 spans 16 amino acids. V lost 3 bases and J lost 5; bases outside the gene matches: 8. The CDR3 is CASSHFRTSANNEQFF. CDR3 DNA: TGTGCCAGCAGCCACTTCCGGACTAGCGCAAACAATGAGCAGTTCTTC.